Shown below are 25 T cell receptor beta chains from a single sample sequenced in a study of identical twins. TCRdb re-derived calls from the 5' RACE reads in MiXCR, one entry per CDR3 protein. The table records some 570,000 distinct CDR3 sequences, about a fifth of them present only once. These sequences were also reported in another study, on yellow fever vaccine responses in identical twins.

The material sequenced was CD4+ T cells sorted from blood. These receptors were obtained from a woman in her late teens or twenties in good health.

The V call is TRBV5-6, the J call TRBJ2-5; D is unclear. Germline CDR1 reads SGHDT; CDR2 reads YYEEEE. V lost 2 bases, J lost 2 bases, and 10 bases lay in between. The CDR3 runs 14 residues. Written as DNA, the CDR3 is TGTGCCAGCAGCTTCGGAACAAAACAAGAGACCCAGTACTTC. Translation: CASSFGTKQETQYF.

The CDR3 region is CSATPGQGTVEQFF. For the CDR3, the DNA is TGCAGTGCTACCCCGGGACAGGGCACAGTTGAGCAGTTCTTC. The chain has TRBV20-1 and TRBJ2-1; 9 bases line up with TRBD1. Germline V lookup: CDR1 DFQATT, CDR2 SNEGSKA (reference sequence). Unmatched junction bases numbered 10, after V lost 4 bases and J lost 9 bases. CDR3 length: 14 amino acids.

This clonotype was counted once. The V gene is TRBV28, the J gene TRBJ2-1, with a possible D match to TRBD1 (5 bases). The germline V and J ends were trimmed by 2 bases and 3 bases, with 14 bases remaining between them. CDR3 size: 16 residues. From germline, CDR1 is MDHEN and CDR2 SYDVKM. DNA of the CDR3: TGTGCCAGCAGTTTAGCGGTCAGGGTCCGCTACAATGAGCAGTTCTTC. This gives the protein CASSLAVRVRYNEQFF.

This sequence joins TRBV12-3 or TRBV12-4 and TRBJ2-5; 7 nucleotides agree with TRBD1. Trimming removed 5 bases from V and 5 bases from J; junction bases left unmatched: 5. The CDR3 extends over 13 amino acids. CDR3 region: CASSRQGFETQYF. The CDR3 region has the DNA TGTGCCAGCAGTCGACAGGGTTTTGAGACCCAGTACTTC.

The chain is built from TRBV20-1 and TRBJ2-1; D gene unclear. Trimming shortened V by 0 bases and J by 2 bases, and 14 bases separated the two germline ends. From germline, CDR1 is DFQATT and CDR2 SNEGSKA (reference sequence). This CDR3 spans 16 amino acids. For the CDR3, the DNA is TGCAGTGCTAGAGATCGCATTTCCCTCACCTACAATGAGCAGTTCTTC. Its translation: CSARDRISLTYNEQFF.

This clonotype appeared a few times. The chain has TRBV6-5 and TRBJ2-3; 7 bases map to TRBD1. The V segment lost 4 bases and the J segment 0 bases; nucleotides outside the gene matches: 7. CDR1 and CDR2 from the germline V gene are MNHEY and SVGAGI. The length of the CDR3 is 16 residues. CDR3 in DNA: TGTGCCAGCAGTTCACAGGGGCCTTTAAGCACAGATACGCAGTATTTT. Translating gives CASSSQGPLSTDTQYF.

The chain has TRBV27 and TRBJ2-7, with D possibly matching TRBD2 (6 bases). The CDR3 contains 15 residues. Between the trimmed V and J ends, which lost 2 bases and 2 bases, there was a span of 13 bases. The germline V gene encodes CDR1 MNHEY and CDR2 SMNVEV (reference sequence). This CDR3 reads CASSLVGGLTYEQYF. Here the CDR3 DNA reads TGTGCCAGCAGTTTAGTGGGGGGATTGACCTACGAGCAGTACTTC.

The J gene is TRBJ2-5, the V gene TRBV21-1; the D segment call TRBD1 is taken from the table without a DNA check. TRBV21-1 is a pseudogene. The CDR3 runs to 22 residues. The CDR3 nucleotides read TGTGCCAGCAGCAAAGTCATGGGGGTTGACAGGGTCAACGGACAACGTCAAGAGACCCAGTACTTC. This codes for CASSKVMGVDRVNGQRQETQYF.

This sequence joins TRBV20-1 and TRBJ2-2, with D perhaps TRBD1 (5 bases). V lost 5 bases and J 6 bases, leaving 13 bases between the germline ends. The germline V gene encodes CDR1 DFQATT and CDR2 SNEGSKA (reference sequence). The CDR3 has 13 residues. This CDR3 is CSAVPGIAGELFF. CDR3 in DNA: TGCAGTGCTGTCCCAGGGATCGCCGGGGAGCTGTTTTTT.

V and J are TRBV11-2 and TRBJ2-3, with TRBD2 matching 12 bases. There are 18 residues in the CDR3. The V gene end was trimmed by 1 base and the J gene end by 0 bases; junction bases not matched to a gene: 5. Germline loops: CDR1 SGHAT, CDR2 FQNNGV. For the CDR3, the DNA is TGTGCCAGCAGCTTAGTAGGGACTAGCGGGCCGAGCACAGATACGCAGTATTTT. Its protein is CASSLVGTSGPSTDTQYF.

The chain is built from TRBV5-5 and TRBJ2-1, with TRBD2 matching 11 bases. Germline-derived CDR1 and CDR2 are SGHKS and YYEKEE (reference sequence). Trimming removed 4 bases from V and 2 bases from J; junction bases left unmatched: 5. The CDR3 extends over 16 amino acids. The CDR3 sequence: CASSRLAGFPYNEQFF. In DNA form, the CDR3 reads TGTGCCAGCAGCCGACTAGCGGGATTTCCCTACAATGAGCAGTTCTTC.

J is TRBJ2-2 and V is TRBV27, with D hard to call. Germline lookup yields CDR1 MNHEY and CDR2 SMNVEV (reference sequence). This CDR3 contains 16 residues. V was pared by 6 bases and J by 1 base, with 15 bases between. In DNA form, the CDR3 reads TGTGCCAGCAGGCGCGGAAATATTCAGAACACCGGGGAGCTGTTTTTT. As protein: CASRRGNIQNTGELFF.

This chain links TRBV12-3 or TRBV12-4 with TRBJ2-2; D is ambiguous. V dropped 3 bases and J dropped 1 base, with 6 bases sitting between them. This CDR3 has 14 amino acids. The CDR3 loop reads CASSFVGNTGELFF. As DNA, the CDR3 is TGTGCCAGCAGTTTTGTAGGGAACACCGGGGAGCTGTTTTTT.

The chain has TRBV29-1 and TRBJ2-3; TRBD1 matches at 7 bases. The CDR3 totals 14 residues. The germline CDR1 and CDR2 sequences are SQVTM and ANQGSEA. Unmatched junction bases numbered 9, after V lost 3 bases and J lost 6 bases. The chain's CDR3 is CSVEEIQGMDTQYF. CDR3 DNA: TGCAGCGTTGAGGAGATACAGGGGATGGATACGCAGTATTTT.

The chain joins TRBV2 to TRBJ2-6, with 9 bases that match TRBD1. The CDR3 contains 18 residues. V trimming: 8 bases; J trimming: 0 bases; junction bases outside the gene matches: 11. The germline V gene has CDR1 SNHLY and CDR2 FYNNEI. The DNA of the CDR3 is TGTGCCAGCTGCCTACAGGGGGCCTGGAGCTCTGGGGCCAACGTCCTGACTTTC. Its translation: CASCLQGAWSSGANVLTF.

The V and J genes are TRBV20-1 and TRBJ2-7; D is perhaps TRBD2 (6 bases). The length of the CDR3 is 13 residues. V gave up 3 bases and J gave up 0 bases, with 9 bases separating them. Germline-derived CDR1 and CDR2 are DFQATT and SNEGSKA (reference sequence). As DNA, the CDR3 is TGCAGTGCTAGGTCGGGAGCCTCCTACGAGCAGTACGTC. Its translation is CSARSGASYEQYV.

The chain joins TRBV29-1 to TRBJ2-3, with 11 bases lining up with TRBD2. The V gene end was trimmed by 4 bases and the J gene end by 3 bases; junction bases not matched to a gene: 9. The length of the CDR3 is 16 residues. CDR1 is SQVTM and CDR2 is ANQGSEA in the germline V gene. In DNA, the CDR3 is TGCAGCGTTGGAGGTAGCGGGAGGGATTGGACAGATACGCAGTATTTT. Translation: CSVGGSGRDWTDTQYF.

The DNA of the CDR3 is TGCAGTGCTAGAGATCACCAAAGTAGGTCCACAGATACGCAGTATTTT. Residues: CSARDHQSRSTDTQYF. V is TRBV20-1 and J is TRBJ2-3; no firm D call. The germline CDR1 and CDR2 sequences are DFQATT and SNEGSKA (reference sequence). Trimming took off 0 bases at V and 2 bases at J, with 15 bases between the two ends. The CDR3 runs to 16 residues.

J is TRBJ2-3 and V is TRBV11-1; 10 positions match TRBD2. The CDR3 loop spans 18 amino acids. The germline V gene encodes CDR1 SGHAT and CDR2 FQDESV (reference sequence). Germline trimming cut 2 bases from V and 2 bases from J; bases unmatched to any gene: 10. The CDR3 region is CASSLRVSGGAPTDTQYF. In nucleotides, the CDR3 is TGTGCCAGCAGCTTAAGAGTCAGCGGGGGGGCCCCCACAGATACGCAGTATTTT.

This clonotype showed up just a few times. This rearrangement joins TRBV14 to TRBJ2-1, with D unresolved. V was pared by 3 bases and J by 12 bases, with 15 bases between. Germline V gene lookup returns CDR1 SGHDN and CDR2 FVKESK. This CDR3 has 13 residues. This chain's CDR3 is CASSQQADLGQFF. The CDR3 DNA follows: TGTGCCAGCAGCCAGCAGGCCGATTTAGGGCAGTTCTTC.

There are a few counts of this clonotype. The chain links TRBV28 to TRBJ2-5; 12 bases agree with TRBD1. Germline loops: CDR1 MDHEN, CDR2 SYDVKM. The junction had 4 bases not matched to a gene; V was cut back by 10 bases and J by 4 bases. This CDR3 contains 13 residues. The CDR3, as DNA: TGTGCCACCCGGGACAGGGGGCTAGAGACCCAGTACTTC. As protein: CATRDRGLETQYF.

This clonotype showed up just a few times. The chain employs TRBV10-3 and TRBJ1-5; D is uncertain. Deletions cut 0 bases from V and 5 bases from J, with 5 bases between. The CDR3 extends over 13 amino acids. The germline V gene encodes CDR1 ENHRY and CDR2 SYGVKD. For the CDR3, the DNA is TGTGCCATCAGTGAGTCTTGGGATCAGCCCCAGCATTTT. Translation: CAISESWDQPQHF.

The CDR3 nucleotides are TGTGCCATCAGCGAGGCGGGGAGCGCAGATACGCAGTATTTT. Translation: CAISEAGSADTQYF. The chain employs TRBV10-3 and TRBJ2-3; TRBD2 might be the D (6 bases). The CDR3 length is 14 residues. Trimming pared 6 bases from V and 4 bases from J, leaving 14 bases between. From germline, CDR1 is ENHRY and CDR2 SYGVKD.

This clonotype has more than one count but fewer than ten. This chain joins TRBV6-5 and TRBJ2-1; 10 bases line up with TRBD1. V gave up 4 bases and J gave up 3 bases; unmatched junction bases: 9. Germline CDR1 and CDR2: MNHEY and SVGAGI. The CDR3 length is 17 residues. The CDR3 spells CASSSVRGQGLYNEQFF. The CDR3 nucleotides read TGTGCCAGCAGTTCTGTTAGGGGACAGGGGCTCTACAATGAGCAGTTCTTC.

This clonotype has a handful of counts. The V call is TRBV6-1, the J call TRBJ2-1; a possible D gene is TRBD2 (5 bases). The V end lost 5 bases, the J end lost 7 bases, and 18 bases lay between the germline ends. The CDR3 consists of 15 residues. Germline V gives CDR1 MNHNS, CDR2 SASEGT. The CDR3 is CASSLLLAAGNEQFF. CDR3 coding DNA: TGTGCCAGCAGTCTCCTGCTAGCAGCCGGGAATGAGCAGTTCTTC.